The sequence of this T cell receptor beta chain was determined in a study of blood T cell repertoires in COVID-19. Overall study: The United States, Italy and Spain supplied acute and convalescent COVID-19 samples.

CDR1 LGHNT and CDR2 FRNRAP come from the germline V gene. This CDR3 is 9 amino acids long. The V end was cut by 9 bases, the J end by 11 bases, with 8 bases between. Method: immunoSEQ multiplex PCR; TCRdb's copy keeps in-frame clones and lacks some. The sample carries about 55,000 clones, about 85% recorded once. This chain joins TRBV12-5 and TRBJ1-5, with D uncertain. The sequenced sample was peripheral blood. This clonotype originated in a human donor in a cohort sampled during active COVID-19. Written as DNA, the CDR3 is TGTGCTAGCGGGAAGTCCCAGCATTTT. Its protein is CASGKSQHF.